This T cell receptor (beta chain) derives from a study of T cells after yellow fever vaccination (dated by TCRdb to the late 2010s). Broadly, across the study: The SMART-Seq v4 Ultra Low Input RNA kit was used to prepare libraries from fractions with low cell numbers. To track T-cell clones before and after primary and booster YFV17D yellow fever vaccination, bulk TCR alpha and beta repertoires were sequenced longitudinally. The cohort comprised two healthy male donors, one aged 18 to 30 and one aged 30 to 40 years. Bulk PBMC replicates and cell subsets were isolated from blood drawn at multiple timepoints before and after both primary and secondary immunization. Overall study results and their limits: Most clones expanded after primary vaccination were re-detected after the booster (almost 98% of CD4 and 80% to 90% of CD8), suggesting broad memory maintenance. Computational filtering was required because FACS-sorted repertoires could contain abundant contaminating clonotypes from the bulk population. Because only a couple of donors were included in the study, the extent to which the findings can be generalized is limited. The secondary T-cell response was found to be weaker but faster than the primary response, with a peak reached on day 5 rather than on day 15. A small fraction of clonotypes appeared in both the CD4 and CD8 compartments, likely as a result of convergent recombination.

Explained via the paper, the treatment or condition label denotes: live attenuated yellow fever vaccine strain. PBMCs were isolated from peripheral blood using a standard Ficoll-Paque protocol. CD4 and CD8 T-cell fractions were isolated with Dynabeads CD4 and CD8 positive selection kits. TriZol was used to extract RNA from bulk PBMCs, from CD4 and CD8 fractions, and from dextramer-positive and dextramer-negative fractions. In its sample, this clonotype was seen many times. Its antigen is currently not known. Base quality data are lacking; no much larger clone is found one base away. The CDR3 sequence holds 13 residues, the cysteine and phenylalanine included. Left in the record is the CDR3 DNA by itself, 39 bases read in frame from the first base. For CDR1 and CDR2, the germline V gene (reference sequence) lists SGHNT and YYREEE. The junction shows trimming of 2 bases on V and 4 bases on J, and the gene matches do not reach 1 base of it.

TCR cDNA was synthesized by 5'RACE template switching, which introduced a universal primer site and unique molecular identifiers. Priming of cDNA synthesis was performed from both the TCR alpha and TCR beta constant segments. Libraries were amplified in two PCR steps, with sample barcodes and sequencing adapters added in the second step. Sequencing of libraries was performed on Illumina HiSeq 2500 (2x100 bp) or NovaSeq (2x150 bp). As for the original processing: MIGEC handled demultiplexing of reads and collapsing into UMI consensus sequences, while MiXCR performed V(D)J alignment. Clonotypes responding to the vaccine were identified with edgeR on replicate PBMC samples, with the criteria of FDR below 0.01 and a log2 fold change above 5 up to day 15. CD4 or CD8 identity was assigned to each bulk clonotype according to whether the clonotype was present at higher abundance in the sequenced CD4 repertoire or the sequenced CD8 repertoire. Starting from the raw public reads, TCRdb applied fastp trimming at Q25, assembled clones with MiXCR and retained in-frame beta chains. Every distinct CDR3 protein forms one entry, paired with its most common genes and DNA. TCRdb, not the original authors, processed these V and J calls. For this sample the table gives 150,000 to 200,000 distinct CDR3 sequences, of which about 6% were detected only once. The biggest ten clones account for under 3% of the sample.

The TCR originated in a man aged 18 to 30 who received the YFV17D yellow fever vaccine. The V and J genes are TRBV5-4 and TRBJ1-2, with 8 bases aligning to TRBD1. Material: CD4+ T cells sorted from PBMCs, obtained on the day of the first yellow fever vaccination. The CDR3 in this case is CASSLQGGYGYTF. The DNA sequence is as follows: TGTGCCAGCAGCTTACAGGGGGGCTATGGCTACACCTTC.